This T cell receptor beta chain was recovered during a study of blood T cell repertoires in COVID-19 (dated by TCRdb to about 2020). Regarding the study in general: The collaborator samples originated in the United States, Italy and Spain and spanned the acute and convalescent phases of COVID-19. The prospective study material was composed of cDNA or gDNA derived from T cells, B-cell-depleted T cells, or PBMCs. Where available, HLA class I and class II types were obtained from metadata supplied by the sample provider rather than from assay-based typing. Nearly every sample came with metadata listing a de-identified subject ID, COVID-19 status, age in years and sex. Subjects who had been exposed to COVID-19, were actively infected with it, or had recovered from it provided the deeply sampled blood TCRbeta repertoires that made up the dataset. A freely available public database, intended as a resource for researchers studying the immune response to SARS-CoV-2, is where the repertoires were released. The samples were drawn from two sources: the first 160 participants of the ongoing ImmuneRACE study, and over 1,000 subjects contributed by 6 global collaborators.

One collaborating source in Seattle enrolled patients while the patients were actively infected and followed the patients over time throughout the course of disease. The collaborating institutions used their own protocols to collect whole blood in K2EDTA tubes. For TCRbeta analysis, collaborator samples were shipped as frozen whole blood, as isolated PBMCs, or as DNA extracted from either sample type. V loses 3 bases of germline sequence and J loses 0 bases, and the interval between the two ends is 15 bases. From the cysteine up to the phenylalanine, the CDR3 has a length of 16 residues. Just the 48-base CDR3 DNA is kept, in frame starting at base 1. Findings and caveats that apply to the study as a whole: Clinical and demographic metadata were provided uncurated, with the amount varying by source and participant.

The immunoSEQ Assay, a bias-controlled multiplex PCR, was used to amplify TCRbeta CDR3 regions from genomic DNA. Per the source publication's procedure: Nucleated cell counts per sample were estimated from amplification of reference gene primers within the assay. Sequence reads were collapsed and filtered to measure the absolute abundance of every unique TCRbeta CDR3 rearrangement. For each sample, productive Simpson clonality was calculated as the square root of Simpson's diversity index over productive rearrangements. The source is immuneACCESS, and TCRdb retained only in-frame sequences with V and J called. Part of the clones is not carried over; for the studies checked, unresolved V genes explain less than half of this, and the remainder is unexplained. The DNA was the basis for D and trimming; V, J and clone size are from that table. The sample table lists 150,000 to 200,000 clones, 70% to 90% of them with a count of one. Together, the top ten hold around 5% of the sample.

With regard to this clone: Its cognate antigen has yet to be identified. Within one base of it there is no much larger clone, and no base qualities were kept.

The rearrangement joined TRBV5-3 to TRBJ1-1, with TRBD1 tentatively as D gene (6 bases match). TRBV5-3 is marked as an open reading frame, function uncertain. The TCR sequence derives from a woman between 45 and 60 years old with COVID-19, enrolled during active disease. The sample consisted of peripheral blood. The CDR3 sequence is CARSSKGVAMNTEAFF. The sequenced DNA is TGTGCCAGAAGCTCCAAGGGGGTAGCGATGAACACTGAAGCTTTCTTT.